This TCR beta chain was retrieved from a study of CD8+CD57+ T cells in acquired aplastic anemia. Study as a whole: Quantities of DNA derived from sorted CD4+ and CD8+ cells averaged about 3.2 ug.

Ten or more counts support this clonotype. Antigen specificity is unknown. By flow cytometry, patients selected for sequencing had shown an expansion of CD8+CD57+ cells. Among the patients, all had severe acquired aplastic anemia. Overall study results and limits: Common to patients and controls were about 31 CD8+ CDR3 sequences. Patients versus controls showed no significant CD8+ Simpson's diversity difference.

The CDR3 is 14 amino acids. Trimming took 1 base from V and 11 from J, leaving 12 bases between them. TCR beta VDJ and CDR3 were profiled, and genomic DNA was the template. Each CDR3 protein gets one entry after TCRdb re-called the reads with MiXCR. This table holds approximately 170,000 distinct CDR3 sequences, approximately 51% found once. Sample: sorted CD4+, CD8+, or CD8+CD57+ T cells (not recorded which) from PBMCs. V is TRBV12-3 or TRBV12-4 and J is TRBJ1-6; maybe TRBD1 (6 bases). This TCR came from a human donor with aplastic anemia. CDR3 sequence reads: CASSLVGGHTPLHF. For the CDR3, the DNA is TGTGCCAGCAGTTTAGTAGGGGGTCACACACCCCTCCACTTT.